Sequencing of this T cell receptor (beta chain) was carried out in a study of T cell changes during pregnancy in multiple sclerosis. TCRdb's copy holds only in-frame clones and misses some; the assay was immunoSEQ multiplex PCR. The sample contains roughly 110,000 clones, just under 95% of which appear only once. This clone was seen a single time. The CDR3 sequence is 13 residues long. Germline loops: CDR1 SGHRS, CDR2 YFSETQ. V lost 8 bases, J lost 2 bases, and 6 bases stayed unmatched. This sequence joins TRBV5-1 and TRBJ2-5; 7 positions agree with TRBD2. The source material was peripheral blood, sampled in the third trimester of pregnancy. The sequence was collected from a female donor in good health, enrolled as a control in a pregnancy study. The CDR3 region is CASCDGGQETQYF. CDR3 DNA sequence: TGCGCCAGTTGTGACGGGGGGCAAGAGACCCAGTACTTC.